The 3 T cell receptor beta chains listed next were all sequenced from one sample in a study of cytomegalovirus exposure and HLA in healthy donors. 60 Vbeta and 13 Jbeta primers were used in PCR. Generated by immunoSEQ multiplex PCR, the TCRdb table keeps only in-frame clones and is missing some. There are over 95,000 clones in the sample; about 80% occur only once, and under 3.5% lies in the top ten. Sequenced material: PBMCs. The receptors originated from a female donor in good health and CMV-seronegative.

This clone is a singleton in its sample. The J gene is TRBJ2-7, the V gene TRBV30, with D possibly matching TRBD2 (5 bases). Germline CDR1 is GTSNPN and CDR2 is SVGIG (reference sequence). V lost 4 bases and J lost 0, with 7 bases in between. The CDR3 length is 12 residues. The CDR3 bases are TGTGCCTGGAAACGGGGCTCCTACGAGCAGTACTTC. Amino acid sequence: CAWKRGSYEQYF.

J is TRBJ2-5 and V is TRBV7-9; D unresolved. CDR1 SEHNR and CDR2 FQNEAQ come from the germline V gene (reference sequence). Trimming removed 2 bases at V and 10 bases at J, with 11 bases between. The CDR3 is made up of 12 amino acids. CDR3 amino acids: CASSLSDPSQYF. The CDR3 DNA reads as TGTGCCAGCAGCTTAAGCGACCCTAGCCAGTACTTC.

The J gene is TRBJ2-3, the V gene TRBV7-2; no definite D call. The CDR3 runs to 14 residues. Trimming took 1 base from V and 2 from J, leaving 7 bases between them. Germline V gene sequence: CDR1 SGHTA, CDR2 FQGNSA. CDR3 amino acids: CASSLVQFTDTQYF. CDR3 sequence (DNA): TGTGCCAGCAGCTTAGTCCAATTCACAGATACGCAGTATTTT. The whole variable domain, filled in from reference TRBV7-2 and TRBJ2-3, reads GAGVSQSPSNKVTEKGKDVELRCDPISGHTALYWYRQSLGQGLEFLIYFQGNSAPDKSGLPSDRFSAERTGGSVSTLTIQRTQQEDSAVYLCASSLVQFTDTQYFGPGTRLTVL.